This TCR beta chain was recorded in a study of control samples from healthy donors and cancer patients. This CDR3 spans 14 amino acids. From germline, CDR1 is MNHEY and CDR2 SMNVEV (reference sequence). The germline V and J ends were trimmed by 5 bases and 0 bases, with 10 bases remaining between them. Sequenced by immunoSEQ multiplex PCR; TCRdb stores in-frame clones only, minus some. The sample lists 130,000 to 150,000 clones, about 88% occurring once. Specimen: blood. The TCR comes from a young woman in good health. This chain uses TRBV27 with TRBJ1-1; no firm D call. CDR3 amino acids: CASSARELNTEAFF. DNA of the CDR3: TGTGCCAGCAGTGCCAGAGAACTGAACACTGAAGCTTTCTTT.